The 18 T cell receptor delta chains below were found in one sample sequenced in a study of Vδ1+ human thymocytes. Antigen specificity for these receptors is unknown. Study-wide findings and caveats: In the thymus, TRG and TRD repertoires looked highly polyclonal with Gaussian CDR3 lengths.

RNA was extracted from the cells and then reverse transcribed. Multiplex PCR used pooled V-gene forward primers and a constant-region reverse primer to amplify CDR3s. With CATT, TCRdb re-called clones from the multiplex PCR reads. The sample has about 54,000 delta-chain clones; 15% are singletons. Sequenced sample: Vdelta1+ gamma-delta thymocytes from the thymus. Indicated subset: FACS-sorted CD3+ TCRalphabeta- TCRVdelta1+ TCRVdelta2- thymocytes. The receptors originated from a boy younger than two who had congenital heart surgery.

V and J are TRDV1 and TRDJ1, with 10 bases matching TRDD3. V gave up 2 bases and J gave up 0 bases; unmatched junction bases: 21. This CDR3 contains 22 residues. Germline lookup yields CDR1 TSWWSYY and CDR2 QGS. CDR3 loop: CALGEKSTSPTGGCLYTDKLIF. The CDR3 DNA follows: TGTGCTCTTGGGGAAAAGTCTACTTCCCCAACTGGGGGATGCCTGTACACCGATAAACTCATCTTT.

This clone has a handful of counts. This chain links TRDV1 with TRDJ1, with TRDD3 identical over 10 bases. Germline-derived CDR1 and CDR2 are TSWWSYY and QGS. The CDR3 covers 23 residues. V shed 6 bases, J shed 0 bases, and the junction held 28 bases outside the gene matches. DNA for the CDR3: TGTGCTCTTGGAAAGCGAGGGTTCTACGTGGGGGATACCCCATTAAGGCACACCGATAAACTCATCTTT. Protein: CALGKRGFYVGDTPLRHTDKLIF.

This chain uses TRDV1 with TRDJ1, with D possibly TRDD3 on 6 matching bases. V was trimmed by 0 bases and J by 1 base, leaving 15 bases between them. CDR1 is TSWWSYY and CDR2 is QGS in the germline V gene. CDR3 length: 17 amino acids. DNA of the CDR3: TGTGCTCTTGGGGAACTCATACGTGACTGGGTCACCGATAAACTCATCTTT. It codes for CALGELIRDWVTDKLIF.

The chain recombines TRDV1 with TRDJ1; TRDD2 agrees at 9 bases. CDR3 length equals 23 residues. After removal of 1 base from V and 0 bases from J, the junction contained 24 bases not matched to a gene. The germline V gene has CDR1 TSWWSYY and CDR2 QGS. CDR3 in DNA: TGTGCTCTTGGGGAACGGGACCGACCTTCCTACGAACTGATTGGGGGGTACACCGATAAACTCATCTTT. Amino acid sequence: CALGERDRPSYELIGGYTDKLIF.

This clone has a handful of counts. One end of the junction is discordant with germline, which a read error may explain. The chain links TRDV2 to TRDJ1, with 7 bases matching TRDD3. Germline CDR1 reads GEAIGNYY; CDR2 reads EKD. The CDR3 has 18 residues. The CDR3 reads CAYDTRGMSAGYTDKLIF. The CDR3, as DNA: TGTGCCTATGACACAAGGGGGATGTCCGCAGGGTACACCGATAAACTCATCTTT.

This clone was counted only a few times. The J gene is TRDJ1, the V gene TRDV1; 13 bases align to TRDD3. The ends lost 2 bases at V and 1 base at J; junction bases unmatched: 13. Germline CDR1 TSWWSYY, CDR2 QGS. The CDR3 spans 20 residues. The CDR3 bases are TGTGCTCTTGGGGAATTCCTATACTGGGGGATACGTTGGGGCACCGATAAACTCATCTTT. Protein product: CALGEFLYWGIRWGTDKLIF.

Details on this clone: Other nucleotide sequences from this sample produce the same CDR3. This rearrangement joins TRDV2 to TRDJ1, with 13 bases aligning to TRDD3. The CDR3 totals 31 residues. Germline V CDR1 and CDR2: GEAIGNYY, EKD. V dropped 4 bases and J dropped 0; count of bases not matched to a gene: 49. The CDR3 region is CACEFLAISTGGYARRTQAFSGGPNTDKLIF. Written as DNA, the CDR3 is TGTGCCTGTGAGTTCCTGGCCATTAGTACTGGGGGATACGCCCGCCGAACTCAGGCTTTTTCAGGCGGCCCTAACACCGATAAACTCATCTTT.

In regard to this clone: Other DNA sequences in the sample encode the same CDR3. This sequence joins TRDV1 and TRDJ1; 8 bases are a match to TRDD3. The CDR3 length is 20 residues. Germline V gives CDR1 TSWWSYY, CDR2 QGS. V dropped 9 bases and J dropped 3; count of bases not matched to a gene: 27. The CDR3 region has the DNA TGTGCTCTCTGGACTTGTGACTTCCTCACCCTTACTGGGGGGTCCGATAAACTCATCTTT. As protein: CALWTCDFLTLTGGSDKLIF.

This clone was picked up a small number of times. This sequence joins TRDV1 and TRDJ1; 11 positions agree with TRDD3. Germline assignment: CDR1 TSWWSYY and CDR2 QGS. Trimming removed 5 bases from V and 0 bases from J; junction bases left unmatched: 26. The CDR3 is 23 amino acids. CDR3 protein: CALGQKAFLLGDWGINYTDKLIF. The CDR3, as DNA: TGTGCTCTTGGGCAGAAGGCCTTCCTACTCGGGGACTGGGGGATAAATTACACCGATAAACTCATCTTT.

In this sample, this clone turned up a few times. The chain employs TRDV1 and TRDJ1, with 10 bases fitting TRDD3. The germline V gene has CDR1 TSWWSYY and CDR2 QGS. The CDR3 loop spans 17 amino acids. Germline trimming cut 1 base from V and 4 bases from J; bases unmatched to any gene: 9. In DNA form, the CDR3 reads TGTGCTCTTGGGGAACGGTTCCTTTCTGGGGGATACGATAAACTCATCTTT. It encodes CALGERFLSGGYDKLIF.

This sequence joins TRDV1 and TRDJ1; no definite D call. Germline V gives CDR1 TSWWSYY, CDR2 QGS. Trimming shortened V by 0 bases and J by 1 base, and 9 bases separated the two germline ends. The CDR3 is made up of 15 amino acids. CDR3 in amino acids: CALGELRSSTDKLIF. The CDR3 DNA is TGTGCTCTTGGGGAACTTCGATCCTCCACCGATAAACTCATCTTT.

This clone was counted a few times. The chain carries TRDV1 and TRDJ1, with TRDD3 matching 7 bases. From germline, CDR1 is TSWWSYY and CDR2 QGS. With V trimmed by 0 bases and J by 5 bases, 15 bases remained unmatched. CDR3 size: 18 residues. Written as DNA, the CDR3 is TGTGCTCTTGGGGAACTAATATACCTACTGGGGTTCTCGGATAAACTCATCTTT. It yields the protein CALGELIYLLGFSDKLIF.

The V gene is TRDV1, the J gene TRDJ1; TRDD3 matches 10 bases. The CDR3 is 20 residues long. CDR1 is TSWWSYY, CDR2 QGS, per germline. After removal of 9 bases from V and 2 bases from J, the junction contained 24 bases not matched to a gene. CDR3 in amino acids: CALVPAPYWGIRPGTDKLIF. In DNA, the CDR3 is TGTGCTCTAGTACCCGCCCCGTACTGGGGGATCCGGCCGGGAACCGATAAACTCATCTTT.

The gene calls are TRDV1 and TRDJ1, with TRDD3 matching 12 bases. The V gene end was trimmed by 3 bases and the J gene end by 0 bases; junction bases not matched to a gene: 26. This CDR3 comprises 24 residues. Germline V gene lookup returns CDR1 TSWWSYY and CDR2 QGS. This chain's CDR3 is CALGDRGSSRPGALGDTYTDKLIF. As DNA, the CDR3 is TGTGCTCTTGGGGACAGAGGTTCCTCCCGTCCTGGAGCTCTGGGGGATACGTACACCGATAAACTCATCTTT.

In its sample, this clone was seen a few times. The chain employs TRDV1 and TRDJ1, with D possibly TRDD2 on 6 matching bases. CDR3 size: 18 residues. V lost 4 bases, J lost 2 bases, and 23 bases lay in between. Germline loops: CDR1 TSWWSYY, CDR2 QGS. The CDR3 here is CALGAPLPARPGTDKLIF. In DNA form, the CDR3 reads TGTGCTCTTGGGGCTCCACTTCCTGCCAGGCCAGGGACCGATAAACTCATCTTT.

This chain uses TRDV1 with TRDJ1; D possibly corresponds to TRDD3 (8 bases). The CDR3 runs to 24 residues. Trimming pared 2 bases from V and 0 bases from J, leaving 37 bases between. CDR1 and CDR2 from the germline V gene are TSWWSYY and QGS. As DNA, the CDR3 is TGTGCTCTTGGGGAAGGGACATTTCCTACTTGGGGGTACGGTGGGGGATTTTACACCGATAAACTCATCTTT. Translation: CALGEGTFPTWGYGGGFYTDKLIF.

The chain has TRDV1 and TRDJ1; TRDD3 might be the D (5 bases). Trimming removed 5 bases at V and 6 bases at J, with 28 bases between. CDR3 size: 18 residues. Germline assignment: CDR1 TSWWSYY and CDR2 QGS. The CDR3 region is CALGKQPSRGAGGNKLIF. CDR3 nucleotides: TGTGCTCTTGGGAAACAACCATCCCGGGGGGCCGGTGGGAATAAACTCATCTTT.

This clone occurred a few times. A clone one base away is much larger, so this may be a read error. The V gene is TRDV2, the J gene TRDJ1, with D hard to call. Germline V gene data show CDR1 as GEAIGNYY and CDR2 as EKD. The CDR3 consists of 13 residues. Here the CDR3 DNA reads TGTGCCCGTGACACCGACTGTGACGATAAACTCATCTTT. Its translation: CARDTDCDDKLIF.